This T cell receptor beta chain was retrieved from a study of human T cells and chemical hapten exposure. Across the study: Patients, mostly women, had alopecia areata, alopecia totalis or alopecia universalis.

In TCRdb, the RACE reads were re-called with MiXCR into one record per CDR3 protein. The sample records approximately 73,000 distinct CDR3 sequences, 10% being singletons. Noted time point: patch test 1, 2 weeks after DPC sensitization. Treatment: therapeutic diphenylcyclopropenone sensitization with weekly scalp DPC. This CDR3 is built from 14 residues. The germline V gene encodes CDR1 KGHSH and CDR2 LQKENI. V was pared by 3 bases and J by 5 bases, with 10 bases between. There are many counts of this clonotype. The sample here was whole blood, taken in connection with sensitization to the hapten diphenylcyclopropenone (DPC). V usage is TRBV18 and J usage is TRBJ1-4; D call uncertain. The sequence was obtained from a woman aged 50 to 60 with alopecia areata. Some clones in this sample may be carry-over from other donors' samples. The chain's CDR3 is CASSPVPPNEKLFF. CDR3 bases: TGTGCCAGCTCACCGGTCCCGCCGAATGAAAAACTGTTTTTT. Combining the CDR3 with reference TRBV18 and TRBJ1-4 gives the whole variable domain NAGVMQNPRHLVRRRGQEARLRCSPMKGHSHVYWYRQLPEEGLKFMVYLQKENIIDESGMPKERFSAEFPKEGPSILRIQQVVRGDSAAYFCASSPVPPNEKLFFGSGTQLSVL.